One and the same sample provided the 13 T cell receptor beta chains below, sequenced in a study of T cells after yellow fever vaccination. In TCRdb, the 5' RACE reads were re-called with MiXCR into one record per CDR3 protein. The sample consists of a few hundred thousand distinct CDR3 sequences, 3% to 3.5% of them appearing once. The sequenced sample was CD4+ T cells sorted from PBMCs, obtained 10 days after the yellow fever booster vaccination. The receptors come from a man aged 18 to 29 who received the YFV17D yellow fever vaccine.

This clonotype occurred many times. The genes are TRBV18 and TRBJ2-3; no definite D call. Germline V CDR1 and CDR2: KGHSH, LQKENI. This CDR3 has 13 amino acids. V was shortened by 5 bases and J by 0 bases, with 6 bases between the two germline ends. The CDR3 is CASSTPSTDTQYF. Here the CDR3 DNA reads TGTGCCAGCTCAACTCCTAGCACAGATACGCAGTATTTT.

The chain is built from TRBV9 and TRBJ1-3, with D unresolved. V gave up 0 bases and J gave up 7 bases, with 2 bases separating them. This CDR3 is built from 11 residues. CDR1 SGDLS and CDR2 YYNGEE come from the germline V gene. The CDR3: CASSVGNTIYF. The CDR3 DNA sequence: TGTGCCAGCAGCGTAGGTAACACCATATATTTT. Variable domain in full (rest from reference TRBV9 and TRBJ1-3): DSGVTQTPKHLITATGQRVTLRCSPRSGDLSVYWYQQSLDQGLQFLIQYYNGEERAKGNILERFSAQQFPDLHSELNLSSLELGDSALYFCASSVGNTIYFGEGSWLTVV.

This clonotype occurred a few times. V and J are TRBV29-1 and TRBJ1-1; 9 bases line up with TRBD1. Germline-derived CDR1 and CDR2 are SQVTM and ANQGSEA. This CDR3 comprises 13 residues. The V segment lost 7 bases and the J segment 0 bases; nucleotides outside the gene matches: 3. The CDR3 reads CSARDRVNTEAFF. CDR3 in DNA: TGCAGCGCTAGGGACAGGGTGAACACTGAAGCTTTCTTT.

This clonotype was counted a few times. The CDR3 protein is CASSHLPTGGTYGYTF. Written as DNA, the CDR3 is TGTGCCAGCAGTCATCTCCCGACAGGGGGGACCTATGGCTACACCTTC. The rearrangement links TRBV12-3 or TRBV12-4 to TRBJ1-2; 9 positions match TRBD1. V lost 5 bases, J lost 4 bases, and 11 bases stayed unmatched. The CDR3 runs 16 residues.

This clonotype was counted only a few times. CDR3 sequence: CASSLADRRDYGYTF. CDR3 bases: TGTGCCAGCAGCTTAGCGGACAGACGGGACTATGGCTACACCTTC. The chain has TRBV7-9 and TRBJ1-2; tentative D call: TRBD1 (6 bases). Trimming shortened V by 0 bases and J by 3 bases, and 11 bases separated the two germline ends. CDR1 and CDR2 (germline): SEHNR, FQNEAQ (reference sequence). The CDR3 extends over 15 amino acids.

This clonotype was seen a handful of times. The chain uses TRBV7-7 and TRBJ1-1, with a tentative D call TRBD1 (6 bases). This CDR3 is built from 17 residues. Germline V gene data show CDR1 as SSHAT and CDR2 as FNYEAQ (reference sequence). CDR3 DNA sequence: TGTGCTAATTGTCGGTTGATGAGAGGACAGTTGAACACTGAAGCTTTCTTT. It translates to CANCRLMRGQLNTEAFF.

This clonotype occurred many times. This sequence joins TRBV28 and TRBJ1-2, with TRBD1 matching 11 bases. CDR1 and CDR2 from the germline V gene are MDHEN and SYDVKM. The CDR3 extends over 15 amino acids. The J segment lost 6 bases and the V segment lost 7 bases, leaving 10 bases of the junction unmatched. CDR3 sequence: CASNLPPGQGDGYTF. The DNA of the CDR3 is TGTGCCAGCAATCTACCGCCGGGACAGGGGGATGGCTACACCTTC.

This clonotype was picked up a small number of times. The V gene is TRBV20-1, the J gene TRBJ2-5; D assignment may be TRBD1 or TRBD2 (5 bases each). The CDR3 is 15 residues long. The ends were cut back, 0 bases at V and 5 bases at J, with 16 bases in the middle. Germline CDR1 and CDR2: DFQATT and SNEGSKA (reference sequence). The CDR3 loop is CSARDPGTPGETQYF. DNA of the CDR3: TGCAGTGCTAGAGACCCCGGGACCCCAGGGGAGACCCAGTACTTC.

The table lists this clonotype with many counts. The chain carries TRBV4-1 and TRBJ1-5, with no clear D. This CDR3 region has 13 residues. V was cut by 3 bases and J by 0 bases, with 3 bases left in between. CDR1 is MGHRA and CDR2 is YSYEKL in the germline V gene. CDR3 protein: CASSQNSNQPQHF. The CDR3 DNA reads TGCGCCAGCAGCCAGAATAGCAATCAGCCCCAGCATTTT.

The V gene is TRBV5-1, the J gene TRBJ2-3; D may be TRBD2 (5 bases). Germline CDR1 reads SGHRS; CDR2 reads YFSETQ. V was pared by 0 bases and J by 2 bases, with 13 bases between. The CDR3 spans 16 residues. The CDR3 DNA sequence: TGCGCCAGCAGCTTGGATGGACGGGAACCCACAGATACGCAGTATTTT. Its translation is CASSLDGREPTDTQYF.

This clonotype was found a few times. The chain combines TRBV7-9 with TRBJ2-3; D not certain. This CDR3 has 13 amino acids. CDR1 and CDR2 from the germline V gene are SEHNR and FQNEAQ (reference sequence). V was shortened by 5 bases and J by 8 bases, with 14 bases between the two germline ends. The CDR3 nucleotides read TGTGCCAGCAGCCACAACCTTCTGGGTACGCAGTATTTT. Its protein product is CASSHNLLGTQYF.

This clonotype was seen a handful of times. V and J are TRBV20-1 and TRBJ2-5, with unresolved D. Germline V gene lookup returns CDR1 DFQATT and CDR2 SNEGSKA (reference sequence). This CDR3 spans 12 amino acids. V dropped 3 bases and J dropped 2 bases, with 7 bases sitting between them. CDR3 sequence reads: CSASRRQETQYF. CDR3 nucleotide sequence: TGCAGTGCTAGCCGCCGACAAGAGACCCAGTACTTC.

The chain couples TRBV5-4 to TRBJ2-1, with D possibly being TRBD2 (5 bases). The CDR3 contains 17 residues. V dropped 0 bases and J dropped 10 bases, with 23 bases sitting between them. Germline V gene lookup returns CDR1 SGHNT and CDR2 YYREEE (reference sequence). The CDR3 DNA is TGTGCCAGCAGCTTGGCCCTTCCAGAGGGTCTTATGTGGGAGCAGTTCTTC. Its protein is CASSLALPEGLMWEQFF.